This paragraph reports one T cell receptor (beta chain). Its antigen is still unknown. Every TCR beta cDNA library bore unique molecular identifiers. The yield from about 1 to 10 million T cells was roughly 500,000 cDNA molecules in total. TCRdb redid the calling of the PCR reads with MiXCR, one entry per CDR3 protein. Found here are 350,000 to 450,000 distinct CDR3 sequences, about a third of them singletons; the top ten hold 10% to 15%. The CDR3 sequence is 18 residues long. Germline V gene sequence: CDR1 SGHAT, CDR2 FQNNGV. Trimming took 5 bases from V and 2 from J; bases not matched to a gene: 14. The sample originates from a study of post-analysis software for immune sequencing data. Across the whole study: Progressive-relapsing, secondary progressive and relapsing-remitting multiple sclerosis were among the disease courses included. General study findings and limits: Pronounced co-clustering by F measure was evident among identically batched samples. Five TRBV segments, TRBV5-6, TRBV5-1 and TRBV20-1 among them, were found more frequent in patients than controls. Relative to controls, patients with multiple sclerosis showed significantly lower normalized Chao1 diversity.

Sequences were obtained from blood. The chain couples TRBV11-2 to TRBJ2-2, with 7 bases fitting TRBD1. The clonotype comes from a girl aged 5 to 17 with multiple sclerosis. CDR3 DNA: TGTGCCAGCAGCCCGGGACAGACCGTTCTAATAAACACCGGGGAGCTGTTTTTT. Translating it yields CASSPGQTVLINTGELFF.